A selection of T cell receptor beta chains follows, all from one sample in a study of shared clonotypes between healthy human individuals. Sequencing was performed with immunoSEQ multiplex PCR; in TCRdb, only in-frame clones are kept and a portion is missing. The sample holds 500,000 to 550,000 clones, roughly 95% seen once. The sequenced sample consisted of naive CD4+ T cells sorted from blood. The receptors here all came from a woman in her 30s in good health. CDR3s include the opening cysteine and the closing phenylalanine or tryptophan. Fields, in order: clone size, D gene, V gene, J gene, CDR3 DNA, CDR3 protein. D genes are given only for firm matches. Only some rows state a clone size, as once, few, many or a class for expanded clones.

.	.	TRBV7-9	TRBJ2-2	TGTGCCAGCAATCGAAACACCGGGGAGCTGTTTTTT	CASNRNTGELFF
.	TRBD2	TRBV5-1	TRBJ2-5	TGCGCCAGCGAGCGGACTAGCGGGAGTGGGGGGGCCCAGTACTTC	CASERTSGSGGAQYF
.	.	TRBV6-4	TRBJ2-7	TGTGCCAGCAGTCACATTTCCTACGAGCAGTACTTC	CASSHISYEQYF
.	.	TRBV28	TRBJ2-1	TGTGCCAGCAGTTTCGGCAGGGGTAGAAATGAGCAGTTCTTC	CASSFGRGRNEQFF
.	.	TRBV5-1	TRBJ2-2	TGCGCCAGCAGCGCTAGTGGTTTCACCGGGGAGCTGTTTTTT	CASSASGFTGELFF
.	.	TRBV5-4	TRBJ2-7	TGTGCCAGCAGCTTGAAAGGGAGCCGGGCCTACGAGCAGTACTTC	CASSLKGSRAYEQYF
once	TRBD2	TRBV4-2	TRBJ2-3	TGTGCCAGCAGCCTCAACCACCTAGGACTAGCGGGGCGAACAGATACGCAGTATTTT	CASSLNHLGLAGRTDTQYF
.	.	TRBV28	TRBJ2-7	TGTGCCAGCCAGACGCCGGGGGTGCTCCTGTACTTC	CASQTPGVLLYF
.	.	TRBV28	TRBJ2-5	TGTGCCAGCAATGGGGTCGGGCGGACCCAGTACTTC	CASNGVGRTQYF
.	.	TRBV18	TRBJ2-6	TGTGCCAGCTCGCCTAGGGACTTACCTATCTCTGGGGCCAACGTCCTGACTTTC	CASSPRDLPISGANVLTF
.	TRBD2	TRBV6-6	TRBJ2-7	TGTGCCACCCAAGGAGGTGCGGGAGGCTCCTACGAGCAGTACTTC	CATQGGAGGSYEQYF
.	TRBD1	TRBV11-3	TRBJ2-7	TGTGCCAGCAGCCTCGGAGGACAGGGGACCTACGAGCAGTACTTC	CASSLGGQGTYEQYF
.	TRBD1	TRBV6-5	TRBJ2-7	TGTGCCAGCAGCCCGGGACAGGGATTTTTCGAGCAGTACTTC	CASSPGQGFFEQYF
once	TRBD2	TRBV25-1	TRBJ2-2	TGTGCCAGCAGTGATCCGGGACTAGCGGTCACCGGGGAGCTGTTTTTT	CASSDPGLAVTGELFF
.	.	TRBV28	TRBJ1-2	TGTGCCAGCAGTTTAAGTAGGGGATATGGCTACACCTTC	CASSLSRGYGYTF
.	.	TRBV10-2	TRBJ1-2	TGCGCCAGCAGTGAATTTCTTAGCCGGGGCTACGAGGGTGGCTACACCTTC	CASSEFLSRGYEGGYTF
.	TRBD1	TRBV4-1	TRBJ2-7	TGCGCCAGCAGCCAAGGGCCCCGGGACAGGTCCCCCTACGAGCAGTACTTC	CASSQGPRDRSPYEQYF
.	TRBD1	TRBV30	TRBJ2-7	TGTGCCTGGGGGACAGGGTCTAATTACGAGCAGTACTTC	CAWGTGSNYEQYF
.	TRBD2	TRBV7-6	TRBJ2-3	TGTGCCAGCAGCTTACCCCTAGCGGGAGGGAAGATCACAGATACGCAGTATTTT	CASSLPLAGGKITDTQYF